Listed below are T cell receptor beta chains from one sample, sequenced in a study of post-analysis software for immune sequencing data. TCRdb re-called the PCR reads through MiXCR, storing one row per CDR3 protein. The data hold around 500,000 distinct CDR3 sequences, with around 36% observed a single time. The specimen sequenced was blood. The receptors derive from a girl younger than 18 with multiple sclerosis. Both conserved end residues are part of each CDR3. D genes are given only for firm matches. Some rows mark clone size as missing; the rest say once, few, many or name a class of expanded clone.

J | size | D | V | DNA | CDR3
TRBJ2-1 | - | - | TRBV12-3/TRBV12-4 | TGTGCCAGCAGTTTTGGGGCTATCGGGGGATACAATGAGCAGTTCTTC | CASSFGAIGGYNEQFF
TRBJ1-2 | - | - | TRBV27 | TGTGCCAGCTGGGGGTTATTCGGCTATGGCTACACCTTC | CASWGLFGYGYTF
TRBJ2-1 | - | - | TRBV20-1 | TGCAGTGCTAGAGAGAGGGCGGGCTTCTCCTACAATGAGCAGTTCTTC | CSARERAGFSYNEQFF
TRBJ2-7 | many | - | TRBV20-1 | TGCAGTGCTCGGGGAACCTACGAGCAGTACTTC | CSARGTYEQYF
TRBJ2-1 | few | - | TRBV12-5 | - | CASGLGTGLVNNEQFF
TRBJ2-1 | - | TRBD1 | TRBV6-1 | TGTGCCAGCAGTGAAGCGGCCAGGGGGCAGGTGGGCTCCTACAATGAGCAGTTCTTC | CASSEAARGQVGSYNEQFF
TRBJ2-7 | - | TRBD2 | TRBV29-1 | TGCAGCGTTGACATATCCCTTATTGGCGGGGGGCCCTACGAGCAGTACTTC | CSVDISLIGGGPYEQYF
TRBJ2-5 | - | TRBD2 | TRBV12-3/TRBV12-4 | TGTGTCAGCAGTTGGGAGGGGGAGACCCAGTACTTC | CVSSWEGETQYF
TRBJ1-5 | - | - | TRBV5-1 | TGCGCCAGCAGCCCCTCGACAGGATCCAATCAGCCCCAGCATTTT | CASSPSTGSNQPQHF
TRBJ2-3 | - | TRBD2 | TRBV25-1 | TGTACCAGCAGTGAAGCGCTAGCGGGGGTAACAGATACGCAGTATTTT | CTSSEALAGVTDTQYF
TRBJ1-2 | few | TRBD1 | TRBV24-1 | TGTGCCACCAGTGCGGGACAGGGGGGCTACACCTTC | CATSAGQGGYTF
TRBJ2-5 | - | TRBD2 | TRBV15 | TGTGCCACCAGCAGAGAGCCAGCGGGGGGAGGAGAGACCCAGTACTTC | CATSREPAGGGETQYF
TRBJ2-7 | - | TRBD1 | TRBV5-1 | TGCGCCAGCAGCCCGTCACAGGGGACAGCCACTACCTACGAGCAGTACTTC | CASSPSQGTATTYEQYF
TRBJ2-6 | many | TRBD1 | TRBV12-3/TRBV12-4 | TGTGCCAGCAGAGCGACAGGGGGCACTGGGGCCAACGTCCTGACTTTC | CASRATGGTGANVLTF
TRBJ2-1 | - | TRBD1 | TRBV11-1 | TGTGCCAGCAGCCTATACAGGGGTGCCTACAATGAGCAGTTCTTC | CASSLYRGAYNEQFF
TRBJ2-7 | - | TRBD1 | TRBV29-1 | TGCAGCGTTGGGGGTAAGGACAGGGACGACGAGCAGTACTTC | CSVGGKDRDDEQYF
TRBJ2-7 | - | TRBD2 | TRBV11-2 | TGTGCCAGCAGCTTAGATCTGGCTAGCGGATCCTACGAGCAGTACTTC | CASSLDLASGSYEQYF
TRBJ2-1 | - | TRBD2 | TRBV12-3/TRBV12-4 | TGTGCCAGCAGAGTCACCAGCGGGGGGGCCCTTGGGGAGCAGTTCTTC | CASRVTSGGALGEQFF
TRBJ1-1 | - | - | TRBV3-1 | TGTGCCAGCAGCCAAGGAGGAAGTGGGGTTTGGGCTTTCTTT | CASSQGGSGVWAFF
TRBJ2-1 | - | - | TRBV18 | TGTGCCAGCTCCTCCGGGGGCCTCTACAATGAGCAGTTCTTC | CASSSGGLYNEQFF
TRBJ1-6 | - | - | TRBV7-9 | TGTGCCAGCAGCCCGCCCACGGGAGGTCGAGATTCACCCCTCCACTTT | CASSPPTGGRDSPLHF
TRBJ1-1 | - | - | TRBV6-4 | TGTGCCAGCGGGGCTAGTCGTGACACTGAAGCTTTCTTT | CASGASRDTEAFF
TRBJ2-1 | - | TRBD1 | TRBV5-4 | TGTGCCAGCAGCTTGCAGACAGGGTTGTTCAATGAGCAGTTCTTC | CASSLQTGLFNEQFF
TRBJ1-2 | few | - | TRBV9 | TGTGCCAGCAGCCCCCGGGAGTCCGGGTGGGGCTACACCTTC | CASSPRESGWGYTF
TRBJ2-1 | few | - | TRBV5-4 | TGTGCCAGCAGCTTGGTTCCCCCAGGTCAGAATGAGCAGTTCTTC | CASSLVPPGQNEQFF
TRBJ1-2 | - | TRBD1 | TRBV5-1 | TGCGCCAGCAGCCAAGGACAGGATGTACAGGGCTACACCTTC | CASSQGQDVQGYTF
TRBJ1-6 | few | - | TRBV7-6 | TGTGCCAGCAGCCCCGAGGGTGGAAATTCACCCCTCCACTTT | CASSPEGGNSPLHF
TRBJ2-5 | - | - | TRBV4-2 | TGTGCCAGCAGCCAAGGGGGTAGCGTCGATGAGCAGTACTTC | CASSQGGSVDEQYF
TRBJ2-1 | - | TRBD2 | TRBV11-2 | TGTGCCAGCGACCGGGGACTAGACCGAAATGAGCAGTTCTTC | CASDRGLDRNEQFF
TRBJ2-3 | few | - | TRBV20-1 | TGCAGTGCTAGATGGGGGGGCCCAAGCACAGATACGCAGTATTTT | CSARWGGPSTDTQYF
TRBJ1-1 | - | - | TRBV4-2 | TGTGCCAGCAGCCAAGAGGGGGAGGGGAACACTGAAGCTTTCTTT | CASSQEGEGNTEAFF
TRBJ1-1 | - | TRBD1 | TRBV3-1 | TGTGCCAGCAGCCCCCAGACAGGGAAGACGATGGAAGCTTTCTTT | CASSPQTGKTMEAFF
TRBJ2-5 | - | - | TRBV5-6 | TGTGCCAGCAGCGCAGGGGTGACGGTACAAGAGACCCAGTACTTC | CASSAGVTVQETQYF
TRBJ2-5 | few | TRBD2 | TRBV3-1 | TGTGCCAGCAGCCAAATTTTCTCGGGACTATCGCAAGAGACCCAGTACTTC | CASSQIFSGLSQETQYF
TRBJ2-3 | many | - | TRBV10-3 | TGTGCCATCAGTATACCGACAGCGAGCACAGATACGCAGTATTTT | CAISIPTASTDTQYF
TRBJ1-2 | - | TRBD1 | TRBV28 | TGTGCCAGCATCCGAGCAACAGGGGGTGACTATGGCTACACCTTC | CASIRATGGDYGYTF
TRBJ2-1 | few | TRBD2 | TRBV6-1 | TGTGCCAGCAGTGAGTTACTAGCGGGGGGCTACAATGAGCAGTTCTTC | CASSELLAGGYNEQFF
TRBJ2-5 | many | - | TRBV27 | TGTGCCTCTCGACGGTCCCAAGAGACCCAGTACTTC | CASRRSQETQYF
TRBJ2-3 | - | - | TRBV9 | TGTGCCAGCAGCGTAGCGGAGCGAAATACGCAGTATTTT | CASSVAERNTQYF
TRBJ1-2 | few | - | TRBV10-2 | TGCGCCAGCAGTGAAAGGGACACCGTTAACTATGGCTACACCTTC | CASSERDTVNYGYTF
TRBJ2-7 | few | TRBD1 | TRBV10-3 | TGTGCCACCGGGTCCCAACAGGGGGCAGGAGGCGAGCAGTACTTC | CATGSQQGAGGEQYF
TRBJ2-3 | - | TRBD2 | TRBV20-1 | TGCAGTGCCCCCCCCCAGCGGGGGCACACAGATACGCAGTATTTT | CSAPPQRGHTDTQYF
TRBJ1-2 | - | - | TRBV29-1 | TGCAGCGTTGTTTCGGATCTCTATGGCTACACCTTC | CSVVSDLYGYTF
TRBJ2-5 | - | - | TRBV12-3/TRBV12-4 | TGTGCCAGCAGTTTCCCCTGGGATCAAGAGACCCAGTACTTC | CASSFPWDQETQYF
TRBJ2-1 | - | TRBD2 | TRBV11-2 | TGTGCCAGCAGCTTAGTCGGGGGTGCGGGGGGCCCGCAGTTCTTC | CASSLVGGAGGPQFF
TRBJ1-5 | - | TRBD1 | TRBV15 | TGTGCCACCAGCAGAACAGACAGGGTTAGCAATCAGCCCCAGCATTTT | CATSRTDRVSNQPQHF
TRBJ2-7 | - | - | TRBV6-1 | TGTGCCAGCAATAGGCAATTCTCCAGCTACGAGCAGTACTTC | CASNRQFSSYEQYF
TRBJ1-5 | few | - | TRBV29-1 | TGCAGCGACCGGTGGGGCAATCAGCCCCAGCATTTT | CSDRWGNQPQHF
TRBJ1-5 | - | - | TRBV4-1 | TGCGCCAGCAGCCAAGATTGGGGGGCTCAGCCCCAGCATTTT | CASSQDWGAQPQHF
TRBJ2-5 | - | TRBD1 | TRBV3-1 | TGTGCCAGCAGCCAAGAGGGGACAGGGGGGGCGAGGTACCAAGAGACCCAGTACTTC | CASSQEGTGGARYQETQYF
TRBJ1-1 | few | - | TRBV29-1 | TGCAGCATCCGGTTGGGCAGTATGAACACTGAAGCTTTCTTT | CSIRLGSMNTEAFF
TRBJ1-5 | few | TRBD1 | TRBV12-3/TRBV12-4 | TGTGCCAGCAGCCCCGACAGGGGGGTCAGTCAGCCCCAGCATTTT | CASSPDRGVSQPQHF